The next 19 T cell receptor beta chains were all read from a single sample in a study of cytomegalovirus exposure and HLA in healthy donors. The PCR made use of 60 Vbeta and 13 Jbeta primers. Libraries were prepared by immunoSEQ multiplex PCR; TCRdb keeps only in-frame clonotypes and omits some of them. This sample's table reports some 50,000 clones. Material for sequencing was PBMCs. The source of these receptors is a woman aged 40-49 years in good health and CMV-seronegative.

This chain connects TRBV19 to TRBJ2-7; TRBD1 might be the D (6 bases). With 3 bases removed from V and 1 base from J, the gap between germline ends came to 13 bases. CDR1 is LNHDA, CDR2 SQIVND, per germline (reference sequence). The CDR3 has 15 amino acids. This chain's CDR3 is CASSIALQGSYEQYF. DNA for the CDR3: TGTGCCAGTAGTATCGCCCTACAGGGTTCCTACGAGCAGTACTTC.

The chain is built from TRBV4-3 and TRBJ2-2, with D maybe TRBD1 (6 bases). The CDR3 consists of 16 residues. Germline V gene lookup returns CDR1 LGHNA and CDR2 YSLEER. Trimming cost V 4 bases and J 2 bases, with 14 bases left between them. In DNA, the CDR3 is TGCGCCAGCAGCCTATCAGGACAGAGAAACACCGGGGAGCTGTTTTTT. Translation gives CASSLSGQRNTGELFF.

The CDR3 is CASLERHTGELFF. In DNA form, the CDR3 reads TGTGCCAGTCTTGAGAGGCACACCGGGGAGCTGTTTTTT. This chain uses TRBV6-1 with TRBJ2-2; D gene ambiguous. Per the germline V gene, CDR1 is MNHNS and CDR2 is SASEGT. Deletions cut 9 bases from V and 3 bases from J, with 11 bases between. This CDR3 region has 13 residues.

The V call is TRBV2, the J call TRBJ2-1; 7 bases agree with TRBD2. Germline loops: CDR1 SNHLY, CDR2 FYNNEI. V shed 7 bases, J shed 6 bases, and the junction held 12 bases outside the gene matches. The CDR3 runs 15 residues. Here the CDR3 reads CASTAGLWGGNEQFF. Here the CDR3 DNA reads TGTGCCAGCACGGCGGGGCTGTGGGGGGGCAATGAGCAGTTCTTC.

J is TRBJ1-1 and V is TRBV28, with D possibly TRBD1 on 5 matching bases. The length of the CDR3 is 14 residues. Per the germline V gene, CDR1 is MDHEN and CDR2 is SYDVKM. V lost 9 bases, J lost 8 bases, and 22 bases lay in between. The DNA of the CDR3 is TGTGCCAGTAGGGGAGGGGCGTCCGGGGTAGAAGCTTTCTTT. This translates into CASRGGASGVEAFF.

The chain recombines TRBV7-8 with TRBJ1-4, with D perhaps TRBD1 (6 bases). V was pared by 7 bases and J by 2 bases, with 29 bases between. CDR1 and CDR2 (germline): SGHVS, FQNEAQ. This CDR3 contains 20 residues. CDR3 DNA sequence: TGTGCCAGCACCCCATACAGGGTCCACACAACGCAGTCGACTAATGAAAAACTGTTTTTT. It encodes CASTPYRVHTTQSTNEKLFF.

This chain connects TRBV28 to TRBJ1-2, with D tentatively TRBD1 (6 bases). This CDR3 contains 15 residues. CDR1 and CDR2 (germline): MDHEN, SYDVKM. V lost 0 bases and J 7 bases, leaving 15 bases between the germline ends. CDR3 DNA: TGTGCCAGCAGTTTATGGCACCAGGGGATGGGTGGCTACACCTTC. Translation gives CASSLWHQGMGGYTF.

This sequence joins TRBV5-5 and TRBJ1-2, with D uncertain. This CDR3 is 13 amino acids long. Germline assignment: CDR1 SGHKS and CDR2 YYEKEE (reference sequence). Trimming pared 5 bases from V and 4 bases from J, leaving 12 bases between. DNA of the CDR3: TGTGCCAGCAGTCAGGAGGGCAGCTATGGCTACACCTTC. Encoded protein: CASSQEGSYGYTF.

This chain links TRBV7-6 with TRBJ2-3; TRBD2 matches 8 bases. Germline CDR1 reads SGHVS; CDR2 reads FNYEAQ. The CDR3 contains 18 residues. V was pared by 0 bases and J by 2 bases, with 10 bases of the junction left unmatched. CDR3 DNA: TGTGCCAGCAGCTTAGCGGCGGCGGGGGGACTATCCACAGATACGCAGTATTTT. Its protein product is CASSLAAAGGLSTDTQYF. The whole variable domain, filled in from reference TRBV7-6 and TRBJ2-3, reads GAGVSQSPRYKVTKRGQDVALRCDPISGHVSLYWYRQALGQGPEFLTYFNYEAQQDKSGLPNDRFSAERPEGSISTLTIQRTEQRDSAMYRCASSLAAAGGLSTDTQYFGPGTRLTVL.

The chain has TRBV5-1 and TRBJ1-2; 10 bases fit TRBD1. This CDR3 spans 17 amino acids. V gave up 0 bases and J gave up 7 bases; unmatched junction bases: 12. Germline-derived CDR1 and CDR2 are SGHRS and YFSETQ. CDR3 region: CASSLDSAGQGRSGYTF. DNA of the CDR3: TGCGCCAGCAGCTTGGATAGCGCGGGACAGGGGAGAAGTGGCTACACCTTC.

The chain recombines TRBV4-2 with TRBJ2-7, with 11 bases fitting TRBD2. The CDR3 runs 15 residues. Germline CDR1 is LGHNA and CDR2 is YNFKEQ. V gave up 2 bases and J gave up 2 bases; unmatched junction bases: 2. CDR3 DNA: TGTGCCAGCAGCCAACCGACTAGCGGGGCCTACGAGCAGTACTTC. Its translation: CASSQPTSGAYEQYF.

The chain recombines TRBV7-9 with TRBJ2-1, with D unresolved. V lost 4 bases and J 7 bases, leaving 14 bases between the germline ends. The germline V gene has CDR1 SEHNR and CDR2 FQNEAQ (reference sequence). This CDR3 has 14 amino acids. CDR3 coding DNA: TGTGCCAGCAGCTCCCTCTACCTAGAGAATGAGCAGTTCTTC. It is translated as CASSSLYLENEQFF.

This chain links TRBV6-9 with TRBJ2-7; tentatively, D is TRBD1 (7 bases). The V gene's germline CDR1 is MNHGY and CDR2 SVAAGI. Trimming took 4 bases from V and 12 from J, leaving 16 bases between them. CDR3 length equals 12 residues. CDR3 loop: CASSCGDSPGYF. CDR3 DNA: TGTGCCAGCAGTTGCGGGGACAGCCCGGGGTACTTC.

The CDR3 DNA reads TGTGCCAGCAGTGTCCTTAGCGGGAGGGCGAACACCGGGGAGCTGTTTTTT. It yields the protein CASSVLSGRANTGELFF. V is TRBV27 and J is TRBJ2-2; TRBD2 agrees at 11 bases. Germline assignment: CDR1 MNHEY and CDR2 SMNVEV (reference sequence). The CDR3 is 17 residues long. V was clipped by 5 bases and J by 0 bases; unmatched bases: 5.

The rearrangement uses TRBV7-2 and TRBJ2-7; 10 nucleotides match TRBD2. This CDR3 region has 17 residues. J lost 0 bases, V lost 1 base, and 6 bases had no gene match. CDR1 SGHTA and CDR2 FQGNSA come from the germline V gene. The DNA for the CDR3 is TGTGCCAGCAGCTTAGGGCGGACTAGCGGTAGCTCCTACGAGCAGTACTTC. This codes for CASSLGRTSGSSYEQYF.

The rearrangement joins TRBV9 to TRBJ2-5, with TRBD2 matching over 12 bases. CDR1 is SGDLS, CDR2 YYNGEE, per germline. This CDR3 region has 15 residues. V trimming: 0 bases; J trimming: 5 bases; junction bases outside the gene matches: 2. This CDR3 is CASSVVGTSGETQYF. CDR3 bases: TGTGCCAGCAGCGTAGTCGGGACTAGCGGGGAGACCCAGTACTTC.

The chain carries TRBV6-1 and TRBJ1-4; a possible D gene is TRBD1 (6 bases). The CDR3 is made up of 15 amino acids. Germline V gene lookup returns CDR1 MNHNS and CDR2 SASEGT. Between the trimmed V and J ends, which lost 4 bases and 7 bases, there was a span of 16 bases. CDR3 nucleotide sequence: TGTGCCAGCAGTGTTATCGGGGGGGCCACTGAAAAACTGTTTTTT. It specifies CASSVIGGATEKLFF.

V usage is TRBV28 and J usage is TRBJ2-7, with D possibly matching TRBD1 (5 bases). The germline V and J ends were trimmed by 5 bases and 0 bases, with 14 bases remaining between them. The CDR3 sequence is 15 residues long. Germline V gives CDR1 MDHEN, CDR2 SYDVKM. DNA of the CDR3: TGTGCCAGCAGTCGAACGACAGTGTTCTCCTACGAGCAGTACTTC. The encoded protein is CASSRTTVFSYEQYF.

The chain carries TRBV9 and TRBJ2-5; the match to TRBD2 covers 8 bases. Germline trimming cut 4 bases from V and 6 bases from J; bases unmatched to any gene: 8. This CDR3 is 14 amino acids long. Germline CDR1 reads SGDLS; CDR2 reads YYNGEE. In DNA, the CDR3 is TGTGCCAGCAGCCCGCCCACTAGCGGAAAGACCCAGTACTTC. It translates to CASSPPTSGKTQYF.